Below are 17 T cell receptor beta chains sequenced from a single sample in a study of shared clonotypes between healthy human individuals. Some clones are missing from TCRdb's copy, which holds only in-frame ones; the method was immunoSEQ multiplex PCR. The table shows about 800,000 clones, with about 96% occurring only once. Naive CD8 cells comprised CD45RO-negative, CCR7-positively selected cells, excluding terminally differentiated effector memory CD45RA+ cells. The specimen was naive CD8+ T cells sorted from blood. The receptors stem from a man aged 25 to 40 in good health.

This sequence joins TRBV6-1 and TRBJ1-4; tentatively, D is TRBD1 (5 bases). CDR3 length equals 15 residues. Germline CDR1 MNHNS, CDR2 SASEGT. The ends were cut back, 2 bases at V and 7 bases at J, with 14 bases in the middle. DNA for the CDR3: TGTGCCAGCAGTGAAATGGGGTGGGGGAGTGAAAAACTGTTTTTT. Its translation: CASSEMGWGSEKLFF.

This chain uses TRBV27 with TRBJ2-7; weak D call: TRBD2 (5 bases). Germline CDR1 MNHEY, CDR2 SMNVEV (reference sequence). This CDR3 spans 14 amino acids. Trimming removed 1 base from V and 3 bases from J, with 10 bases in between. This CDR3 is CASSLFFGVYEQYF. Here the CDR3 DNA reads TGTGCCAGCAGTTTATTTTTCGGGGTCTACGAGCAGTACTTC.

The rearrangement joins TRBV5-1 to TRBJ2-7; no clear D. Trimming stripped 0 bases from V and 0 bases from J, with 7 bases between. The CDR3 sequence is 14 residues long. Germline assignment: CDR1 SGHRS and CDR2 YFSETQ. CDR3 region: CASSLEPSSYEQYF. In DNA form, the CDR3 reads TGCGCCAGCAGCTTGGAGCCGAGCTCCTACGAGCAGTACTTC. The full variable domain, rest sourced from reference TRBV5-1 and TRBJ2-7, is KAGVTQTPRYLIKTRGQQVTLSCSPISGHRSVSWYQQTPGQGLQFLFEYFSETQRNKGNFPGRFSGRQFSNSRSEMNVSTLELGDSALYLCASSLEPSSYEQYFGPGTRLTVT.

This chain uses TRBV2 with TRBJ2-1; tentatively, D is TRBD2 (6 bases). The CDR3 runs to 15 residues. V dropped 3 bases and J dropped 5 bases, with 14 bases sitting between them. Germline CDR1 reads SNHLY; CDR2 reads FYNNEI. The CDR3 loop is CASSDPGVGNNEQFF. CDR3 nucleotide sequence: TGTGCCAGCAGTGACCCGGGAGTGGGAAACAATGAGCAGTTCTTC.

This clone occurred once. This chain connects TRBV28 to TRBJ2-1, with D unresolved. Germline V gene lookup returns CDR1 MDHEN and CDR2 SYDVKM. This CDR3 contains 13 residues. V was trimmed by 5 bases and J by 3 bases, leaving 8 bases between them. Here the CDR3 reads CASSPPRYNEQFF. In nucleotides, the CDR3 is TGTGCCAGCAGTCCCCCCCGCTACAATGAGCAGTTCTTC.

This sequence joins TRBV6-5 and TRBJ2-7; unclear D gene. Germline V gives CDR1 MNHEY, CDR2 SVGAGI. CDR3 length: 11 amino acids. Trimming removed 6 bases at V and 3 bases at J, with 6 bases between. The CDR3 spells CASSHFYEQYF. The CDR3 nucleotides read TGTGCCAGCAGCCATTTCTACGAGCAGTACTTC.

The chain employs TRBV7-9 and TRBJ1-5; no clear D. Trimming took off 5 bases at V and 2 bases at J, with 7 bases between the two ends. The V gene's germline CDR1 is SEHNR and CDR2 FQNEAQ (reference sequence). The CDR3 spans 13 residues. For the CDR3, the DNA is TGTGCCAGCAGCCCAGAGGGCAATCAGCCCCAGCATTTT. Protein product: CASSPEGNQPQHF.

V is TRBV7-2 and J is TRBJ2-7; D gene unclear. V lost 0 bases and J lost 2, with 8 bases in between. Germline CDR1 is SGHTA and CDR2 is FQGNSA. The CDR3 loop spans 14 amino acids. Written as DNA, the CDR3 is TGTGCCAGCAGCTTAGCGACCCTGGCCTACGAGCAGTACTTC. Amino acids: CASSLATLAYEQYF.

As for this clone: Other DNA sequences in this specimen translate into the identical CDR3. The chain employs TRBV7-9 and TRBJ2-1, with a possible D match to TRBD1 (6 bases). This CDR3 region has 16 residues. In germline, CDR1 is SEHNR, CDR2 FQNEAQ (reference sequence). The ends were cut back, 1 base at V and 0 bases at J, with 10 bases in the middle. CDR3 residues: CASSLVRGSSYNEQFF. CDR3 bases: TGTGCCAGCAGCTTAGTGAGGGGGAGCTCCTACAATGAGCAGTTCTTC.

CDR3 sequence (DNA): TGTGCCAGCAGCCAAGATCTAGCGGGAGGAGCAGATACGCAGTATTTT. This gives the protein CASSQDLAGGADTQYF. This rearrangement joins TRBV14 to TRBJ2-3; 11 bases are shared with TRBD2. Germline CDR1 is SGHDN and CDR2 is FVKESK. The CDR3 consists of 16 residues. Trimming at V came to 0 bases and at J to 4 bases, leaving 3 bases not matched to a gene. Complete variable domain (other parts from reference TRBV14 and TRBJ2-3): EAGVTQFPSHSVIEKGQTVTLRCDPISGHDNLYWYRRVMGKEIKFLLHFVKESKQDESGMPNNRFLAERTGGTYSTLKVQPAELEDSGVYFCASSQDLAGGADTQYFGPGTRLTVL.

This clone was detected only once. This CDR3 is also generated by other DNA sequences in the sample. The CDR3 DNA is TGTGCCAGCAGCTTAGAACAGGGAGGCTACAATGAGCAGTTCTTC. Translating it yields CASSLEQGGYNEQFF. The rearrangement uses TRBV7-6 and TRBJ2-1, with D perhaps assigned TRBD1 or TRBD2 (6 bases each). This CDR3 comprises 15 residues. Germline loops: CDR1 SGHVS, CDR2 FNYEAQ. Trimming pared 1 base from V and 3 bases from J, leaving 10 bases between.

Comment on this clone: Mismatch with germline at one junction end may stem from a read error. J is TRBJ1-2 and V is TRBV4-1; 8 bases line up with TRBD1. Germline CDR1 reads MGHRA; CDR2 reads YSYEKL. This CDR3 comprises 17 residues. The CDR3 nucleotides are TGCGCCAGCAGCGAAGACGTGTCAGGGGGCCCCTCGGGGGGCTACACCTTC. This codes for CASSEDVSGGPSGGYTF.

V and J are TRBV7-8 and TRBJ1-3; D remains ambiguous. Trimming pared 5 bases from V and 0 bases from J, leaving 11 bases between. CDR1 is SGHVS and CDR2 is FQNEAQ in the germline V gene. CDR3 length equals 15 residues. The CDR3 DNA reads TGTGCCAGCAGCCACCTCCCCGTCTCTGGAAACACCATATATTTT. It is translated as CASSHLPVSGNTIYF.

This chain links TRBV29-1 with TRBJ2-3; 9 bases agree with TRBD2. This CDR3 contains 16 residues. Germline V gives CDR1 SQVTM, CDR2 ANQGSEA. Unmatched junction bases numbered 8, after V lost 0 bases and J lost 4 bases. The CDR3 DNA sequence: TGCAGCGTTGAAGATCCAGTAGCGGGAGCAGCAGATACGCAGTATTTT. Encoded protein: CSVEDPVAGAADTQYF.

CDR3: CASRVSGRTIYEQYF. CDR3 DNA sequence: TGTGCCAGCAGAGTGAGCGGTCGCACGATCTACGAGCAGTACTTC. The gene calls are TRBV6-5 and TRBJ2-7; perhaps TRBD2 as D (5 bases). The CDR3 sequence is 15 residues long. V was trimmed by 6 bases and J by 3 bases, leaving 18 bases between them. The germline V gene has CDR1 MNHEY and CDR2 SVGAGI.

The CDR3, as DNA: TGTGCCTGGAGTGTCTCTGCGGGCACTGAAGCTTTCTTT. It encodes CAWSVSAGTEAFF. This chain links TRBV30 with TRBJ1-1; D is undetermined. CDR3 length: 13 amino acids. Germline assignment: CDR1 GTSNPN and CDR2 SVGIG (reference sequence). The V end was cut by 0 bases, the J end by 4 bases, with 9 bases between.

V and J are TRBV2 and TRBJ2-1, with a weak D call TRBD2 (5 bases). Germline V gene lookup returns CDR1 SNHLY and CDR2 FYNNEI. The CDR3 runs to 12 residues. CDR3: CGQDNKRGEQFF. The CDR3 DNA reads TGTGGACAAGATAACAAACGGGGTGAGCAGTTCTTC.